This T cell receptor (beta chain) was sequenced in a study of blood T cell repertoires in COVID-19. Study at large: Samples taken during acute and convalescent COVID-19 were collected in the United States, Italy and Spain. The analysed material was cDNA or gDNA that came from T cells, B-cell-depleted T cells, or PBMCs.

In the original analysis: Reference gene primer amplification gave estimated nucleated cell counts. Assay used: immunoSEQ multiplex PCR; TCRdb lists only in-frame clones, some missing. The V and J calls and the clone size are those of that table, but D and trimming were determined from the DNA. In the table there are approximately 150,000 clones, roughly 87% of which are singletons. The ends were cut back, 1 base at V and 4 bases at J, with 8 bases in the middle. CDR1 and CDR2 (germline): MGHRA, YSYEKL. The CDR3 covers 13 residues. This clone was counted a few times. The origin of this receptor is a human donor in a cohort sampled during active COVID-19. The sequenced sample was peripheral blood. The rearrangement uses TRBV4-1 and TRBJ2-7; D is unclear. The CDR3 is CASSQGASYEQYF. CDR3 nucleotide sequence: TGCGCCAGCAGCCAAGGGGCTTCTTACGAGCAGTACTTC.